The 8 T cell receptor beta chains reported below all come from one sample, sequenced in a study of T cell changes during pregnancy in multiple sclerosis. The method was immunoSEQ multiplex PCR; TCRdb's version includes in-frame clones alone and lacks a portion of them. Of over 15,000 clones in the sample, roughly 88% are singletons; the top ten hold nearly 5.5%. This sample comprised CD8+ T cells from peripheral blood mononuclear cells, obtained after pregnancy. All receptors derive from a female donor in good health, enrolled as a control in a pregnancy study.

The chain recombines TRBV30 with TRBJ1-2, with 7 nucleotides matching TRBD1. CDR3 length equals 13 residues. Germline V CDR1 and CDR2: GTSNPN, SVGIG (reference sequence). V gave up 3 bases and J gave up 3 bases; unmatched junction bases: 4. The CDR3 region is CAWRETGDYGYTF. The CDR3 DNA reads TGTGCCTGGAGGGAAACAGGGGACTATGGCTACACCTTC.

The CDR3: CASSVYERNTGELFF. In DNA, the CDR3 is TGTGCCAGCAGCGTGTACGAGCGCAACACCGGGGAGCTGTTTTTT. The chain has TRBV9 and TRBJ2-2, with D hard to call. The CDR3 length is 15 residues. V shed 2 bases and J shed 2 bases, with 10 bases lying between them. Per the germline V gene, CDR1 is SGDLS and CDR2 is YYNGEE.

This chain connects TRBV7-8 to TRBJ2-5; 10 bases match TRBD2. The CDR3 sequence is 15 residues long. Germline V lookup: CDR1 SGHVS, CDR2 FQNEAQ. Trimming took 1 base from V and 9 from J; bases not matched to a gene: 8. CDR3 bases: TGTGCCAGCAGCTTAGGGCTAGCGGGGGTTAGGGCCCAGTACTTC. Its protein product is CASSLGLAGVRAQYF.

The chain is built from TRBV19 and TRBJ1-1; TRBD1 matches at 8 bases. Per germline, CDR1 LNHDA and CDR2 SQIVND (reference sequence). V was clipped by 4 bases and J by 4 bases; unmatched bases: 8. This CDR3 is built from 15 residues. The CDR3 region is CASSNRQGPRTEAFF. The CDR3 nucleotides read TGTGCCAGTAGTAATCGACAGGGGCCACGCACTGAAGCTTTCTTT. Supplemented by reference TRBV19 and TRBJ1-1, the full variable domain reads DGGITQSPKYLFRKEGQNVTLSCEQNLNHDAMYWYRQDPGQGLRLIYYSQIVNDFQKGDIAEGYSVSREKKESFPLTVTSAQKNPTAFYLCASSNRQGPRTEAFFGQGTRLTVV.

This clone appeared once. The chain employs TRBV9 and TRBJ2-5; TRBD1 matches at 7 bases. Trimming took 2 bases from V and 5 from J; bases not matched to a gene: 9. The CDR3 runs to 15 residues. Germline values: CDR1 SGDLS, CDR2 YYNGEE. CDR3 sequence reads: CASSVTQGVYETQYF. The CDR3 DNA reads TGTGCCAGCAGCGTCACCCAGGGGGTGTACGAGACCCAGTACTTC.

V usage is TRBV10-1 and J usage is TRBJ1-3; 7 bases agree with TRBD1. V lost 7 bases and J lost 4; bases outside the gene matches: 13. This CDR3 has 16 residues. Germline V gene lookup returns CDR1 WNHNN and CDR2 SYGVQD (reference sequence). The CDR3 loop is CASTPRQGISGNTIYF. The CDR3 nucleotides read TGCGCCAGCACCCCGAGACAGGGCATTTCCGGAAACACCATATATTTT.

V and J are TRBV12-5 and TRBJ2-7; TRBD1 might be the D (6 bases). Per germline, CDR1 LGHNT and CDR2 FRNRAP. CDR3 length: 15 residues. V was clipped by 4 bases and J by 7 bases, with 20 bases between them. CDR3 bases: TGTGCTAGTGGTTCTATGGGGGCTGCGATGGATGAGCAGTACTTC. It yields the protein CASGSMGAAMDEQYF.

CDR3 in amino acids: CASGLVLGIEGDSDYEQYF. The CDR3, as DNA: TGTGCTAGTGGTTTGGTACTTGGGATAGAGGGGGATTCCGACTACGAGCAGTACTTC. This sequence joins TRBV12-5 and TRBJ2-7; a possible D gene is TRBD1 (6 bases). This CDR3 has 19 amino acids. Deletions cut 0 bases from V and 3 bases from J, with 24 bases between. Germline V gene lookup returns CDR1 LGHNT and CDR2 FRNRAP.